The T cell receptor (beta chain) under discussion was sequenced for a study of blood T cell repertoires in COVID-19. Study overall: The study drew acute and convalescent COVID-19 samples from the United States, Italy and Spain.

Germline CDR1 and CDR2: SGHVS and FQNEAQ. CDR3 length: 15 amino acids. V shed 3 bases and J 3 bases; nucleotides not matched to a gene: 4. As processed by the authors: Amplification from reference gene primers served as the basis for estimated nucleated cell counts. The assay was immunoSEQ multiplex PCR, and TCRdb's table has in-frame clones only and misses some. The DNA was the basis for D and trimming; V, J and clone size are from that table. This sample yields about half a million clones, of which 80% to 90% are seen a single time; about 3.2% belongs to the top ten. Sequencing was done on a sample of peripheral blood. The receptor was isolated from a human donor in a cohort sampled during active COVID-19. The chain employs TRBV7-8 and TRBJ2-3; 9 nucleotides line up with TRBD1. This CDR3 is CASSFTGGGTDTQYF. The CDR3 bases are TGTGCCAGCAGCTTCACAGGGGGCGGAACAGATACGCAGTATTTT.